The entry that follows covers one TCR beta chain sequence. These data come from a study of control samples from healthy donors and cancer patients. Germline CDR1 is KGHSY and CDR2 is FQNENV. V lost 4 bases and J lost 7, with 13 bases in between. The length of the CDR3 is 14 residues. TCRdb keeps only in-frame clones here, not all; method: immunoSEQ multiplex PCR. The profile shows 150,000 or so clones, around 90% of them singletons. The rearrangement uses TRBV16 and TRBJ1-4, with D perhaps TRBD1 (6 bases). Specimen: blood. The receptor was derived from a man aged 25 to 40 in good health. CDR3 nucleotides: TGTGCCAGCAGCCTGCTGGGGGCGGGTGAAAAACTGTTTTTT. This gives the protein CASSLLGAGEKLFF.